Included here is one T cell receptor (beta chain) sequence, with context. Its antigen is still unknown. The data derive from a study of beta chain features in type 1 diabetes. This CDR3 has 16 amino acids. Study observations and caveats: Among patients, naive, central memory and Treg TCRB repertoires appeared more similar than among healthy donors. Type 1 diabetes patients had TCRB CDR3s that were shorter (moderately but significantly so) in all four CD4+ subsets.

The authors sorted CD4+ naive, central memory, regulatory and stem cell-like memory cells via CD45RO/CCR7/CD25/CD127/CD95/CD27. The study reverse transcribed the entire isolated RNA, so it sequenced expressed TCRB transcripts. Clones were sequenced by immunoSEQ multiplex PCR, and TCRdb holds only the in-frame ones, with some missing. The table has nearly 250,000 clones, less than 15% seen once. Source material: naive CD4+ T cells from blood. The receptor comes from a woman aged 40 to 50 in good health. The V and J genes are TRBV1 and TRBJ1-5; the listed D gene, TRBD1, was not tested against the DNA. TRBV1 is a documented pseudogene. The CDR3 nucleotides are TGCACCAGCATGGTTGTCACAGCCCTTAGCAATCAGCCCCAGCATTTT. Translating gives CTSMVVTALSNQPQHF.